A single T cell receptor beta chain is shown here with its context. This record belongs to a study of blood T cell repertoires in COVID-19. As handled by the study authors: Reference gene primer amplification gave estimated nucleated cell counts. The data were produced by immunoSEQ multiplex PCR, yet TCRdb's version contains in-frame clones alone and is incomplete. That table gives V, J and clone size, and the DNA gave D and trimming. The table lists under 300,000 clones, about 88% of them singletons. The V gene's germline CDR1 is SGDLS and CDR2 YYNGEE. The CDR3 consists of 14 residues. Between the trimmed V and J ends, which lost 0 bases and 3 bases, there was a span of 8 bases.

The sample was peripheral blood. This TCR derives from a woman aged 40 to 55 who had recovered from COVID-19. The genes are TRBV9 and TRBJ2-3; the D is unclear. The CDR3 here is CASSVGLVTDTQYF. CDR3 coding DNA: TGTGCCAGCAGCGTAGGTCTTGTGACAGATACGCAGTATTTT.